The 18 T cell receptor beta chains given below trace back to one sample, sequenced in a study of blood T cells in healthy people across ages. Alongside a J-beta primer mix, a sample-barcoded 5' primer served in a second PCR lasting roughly 7 to 11 cycles. TCRdb analysed the 5' RACE reads with MiXCR anew, one entry per CDR3 protein. The sample has some 800,000 distinct CDR3 sequences, 20% to 30% seen once. The same data also contributed to another study, on T cells of mothers and their children.

Sequenced material: blood. These receptor sequences come from a boy aged 5-17 years in good health.

This rearrangement joins TRBV28 to TRBJ1-5; no clear D gene. Trimming removed 5 bases from V and 7 bases from J, with 15 bases in between. This CDR3 contains 14 residues. The V gene's germline CDR1 is MDHEN and CDR2 SYDVKM. This CDR3 reads CASSRTTWNQPQHF. CDR3 sequence (DNA): TGTGCCAGCAGTCGGACCACCTGGAACCAGCCCCAGCATTTT.

This clonotype was counted between two and nine times. The chain is built from TRBV4-2 and TRBJ2-4; D possibly uses TRBD1 or TRBD2 (5 bases each). This CDR3 is 17 amino acids long. CDR1 LGHNA and CDR2 YNFKEQ come from the germline V gene. Trimming took off 3 bases at V and 0 bases at J, with 15 bases between the two ends. The DNA of the CDR3 is TGTGCCAGCAGCCAGGACTCAGGGCAGCTAGCCAAAAACATTCAGTACTTC. It encodes CASSQDSGQLAKNIQYF.

The chain links TRBV7-6 to TRBJ1-2; D is undetermined. Trimming pared 5 bases from V and 0 bases from J, leaving 10 bases between. Germline V gene lookup returns CDR1 SGHVS and CDR2 FNYEAQ. The CDR3 consists of 14 residues. The CDR3 DNA is TGTGCCAGCAGCCGAACACCGACTAACTATGGCTACACCTTC. Its translation is CASSRTPTNYGYTF.

The DNA for the CDR3 is TGTGCCAGCAGCTCTACGACGGGGAGCCTCTCTGGAAACACCATATATTTT. This translates into CASSSTTGSLSGNTIYF. The chain links TRBV9 to TRBJ1-3; D is undetermined. This CDR3 spans 17 amino acids. In germline, CDR1 is SGDLS, CDR2 YYNGEE. V lost 4 bases and J lost 0, with 17 bases in between. Using reference TRBV9 and TRBJ1-3 for the parts outside the CDR3, the full variable domain is DSGVTQTPKHLITATGQRVTLRCSPRSGDLSVYWYQQSLDQGLQFLIQYYNGEERAKGNILERFSAQQFPDLHSELNLSSLELGDSALYFCASSSTTGSLSGNTIYFGEGSWLTVV.

V usage is TRBV28 and J usage is TRBJ2-7; D is perhaps TRBD1 (6 bases). Germline lookup yields CDR1 MDHEN and CDR2 SYDVKM. The CDR3 totals 14 residues. V dropped 10 bases and J dropped 2 bases, with 18 bases sitting between them. The CDR3 DNA is TGTGCCAACAGCTTCCCAGGGGTGGCCTACGAGCAGTACTTC. It codes for CANSFPGVAYEQYF. The variable domain in full, with the rest retrieved from reference TRBV28 and TRBJ2-7, is DVKVTQSSRYLVKRTGEKVFLECVQDMDHENMFWYRQDPGLGLRLIYFSYDVKMKEKGDIPEGYSVSREKKERFSLILESASTNQTSMYLCANSFPGVAYEQYFGPGTRLTVT.

The table lists this clonotype with a few counts. This chain connects TRBV29-1 to TRBJ1-4; no clear D. CDR1 and CDR2 from the germline V gene are SQVTM and ANQGSEA. V gave up 4 bases and J gave up 7 bases, with 10 bases separating them. CDR3 length equals 12 residues. CDR3 protein: CSVGEMGEKLFF. The CDR3 nucleotides read TGCAGCGTTGGGGAGATGGGTGAAAAACTGTTTTTT.

This clonotype was seen a few times. The CDR3 bases are TGCAGCGTTGAGGTCTTCTCGGGGGCGTGGGCCACCGGGGAGCTGTTTTTT. Protein product: CSVEVFSGAWATGELFF. This sequence joins TRBV29-1 and TRBJ2-2, with D perhaps being TRBD1 or TRBD2 (6 bases each). The CDR3 spans 17 residues. Per germline, CDR1 SQVTM and CDR2 ANQGSEA. The germline V and J ends were trimmed by 3 bases and 4 bases, with 21 bases remaining between them.

The chain uses TRBV6-2 or TRBV6-3 and TRBJ2-1; 7 nucleotides align to TRBD2. The DNA end is more similar to TRBJ2-5, so the J call may be wrong. CDR3 length: 15 amino acids. CDR1 and CDR2 (germline): MNHEY, SVGEGT. CDR3: CASSYPPAGEETQYF. Here the CDR3 DNA reads TGTGCCAGCAGTTACCCCCCCGCGGGGGAGGAGACCCAGTACTTC.

The V gene is TRBV20-1, the J gene TRBJ1-4, with 9 bases aligning to TRBD1. Germline assignment: CDR1 DFQATT and CDR2 SNEGSKA (reference sequence). This CDR3 region has 16 residues. V was pared by 2 bases and J by 5 bases, with 9 bases of the junction left unmatched. DNA for the CDR3: TGCAGTGCTAGACCCCAAAGTGGGACAGGGAATGAAAAACTGTTTTTT. It codes for CSARPQSGTGNEKLFF.

This chain links TRBV5-1 with TRBJ1-1; a possible D gene is TRBD1 (6 bases). Germline CDR1 and CDR2: SGHRS and YFSETQ. V was shortened by 4 bases and J by 7 bases, with 20 bases between the two germline ends. The CDR3 consists of 15 residues. CDR3 bases: TGCGCCAGCAGCCAAACTCCGGGACAAAATATTGAAGCTTTCTTT. It specifies CASSQTPGQNIEAFF.

This clonotype occurred a few times. V gene TRBV20-1 combines with J gene TRBJ2-7; possibly TRBD2 for D (6 bases). In germline, CDR1 is DFQATT, CDR2 SNEGSKA (reference sequence). V shed 3 bases and J shed 4 bases, with 10 bases lying between them. The CDR3 extends over 12 amino acids. In DNA form, the CDR3 reads TGCAGTGCTAGCGGGGAGGCTTACGAGCAGTACTTC. Translation: CSASGEAYEQYF.

The chain recombines TRBV7-9 with TRBJ2-7; 9 nucleotides agree with TRBD2. After removal of 0 bases from V and 1 base from J, the junction contained 7 bases not matched to a gene. In germline, CDR1 is SEHNR, CDR2 FQNEAQ (reference sequence). The CDR3 is made up of 17 amino acids. CDR3 residues: CASSLAVAGDRSYEQYF. The CDR3 DNA follows: TGTGCCAGCAGCTTAGCTGTAGCGGGGGACCGTTCCTACGAGCAGTACTTC.

This clonotype was seen more than once but under ten times. V gene TRBV7-3 combines with J gene TRBJ2-1; D remains unclear. V was cut by 4 bases and J by 5 bases, with 27 bases left in between. The CDR3 runs to 19 residues. Per the germline V gene, CDR1 is SGHTA and CDR2 is FQGTGA. CDR3 DNA: TGTGCCAGCAGCTCTTATCCCCTCTCCTACTCGGGCCAGCACAATGAGCAGTTCTTC. It yields the protein CASSSYPLSYSGQHNEQFF.

The chain uses TRBV6-5 and TRBJ1-2, with 7 bases matching TRBD1. Per germline, CDR1 MNHEY and CDR2 SVGAGI. V shed 6 bases and J 2 bases; nucleotides not matched to a gene: 9. There are 15 residues in the CDR3. The CDR3 region is CASSVAGGLNYGYTF. CDR3 coding DNA: TGTGCCAGCAGCGTCGCAGGGGGGCTGAACTATGGCTACACCTTC.

J is TRBJ2-2 and V is TRBV7-3, with D perhaps TRBD1 (6 bases). Germline V gene sequence: CDR1 SGHTA, CDR2 FQGTGA. Trimming removed 5 bases from V and 7 bases from J, with 17 bases in between. The CDR3 has 15 amino acids. DNA for the CDR3: TGTGCCAGCAGCCCCTTACCAGGGGCCAACGGGGAGCTGTTTTTT. Its translation is CASSPLPGANGELFF.

The sample holds one count of this clonotype. A clone one base away is much larger, so this may be a read error. The chain has TRBV11-1 and TRBJ2-7; D perhaps matches TRBD2 (5 bases). Germline lookup yields CDR1 SGHAT and CDR2 FQDESV (reference sequence). The CDR3 has 12 residues. In nucleotides, the CDR3 is TGTGCCAGCAGCCCGGGGAGATACGGGCAGTACTTC. Its translation is CASSPGRYGQYF.

V gene TRBV7-9 combines with J gene TRBJ2-4; no clear D gene. This CDR3 contains 13 residues. V was pared by 1 base and J by 1 base, with 2 bases between. CDR1 is SEHNR, CDR2 FQNEAQ, per germline (reference sequence). CDR3 in DNA: TGTGCCAGCAGCTTAGACGCCAAAAACATTCAGTACTTC. Translated: CASSLDAKNIQYF.

This clonotype showed up just a few times. This chain uses TRBV6-4 with TRBJ2-7; D is ambiguous. Trimming took 6 bases from V and 3 from J, leaving 18 bases between them. The CDR3 is made up of 15 amino acids. Germline lookup yields CDR1 MRHNA and CDR2 SNTAGT. Here the CDR3 reads CASRKVVEERYEQYF. CDR3 nucleotides: TGTGCCAGCAGGAAAGTAGTAGAGGAGCGCTACGAGCAGTACTTC.